This T cell receptor (beta chain) is drawn from a study of identical twins. The germline gives CDR1 SGHRS, CDR2 YFSETQ. The junction had 7 bases not matched to a gene; V was cut back by 1 base and J by 2 bases. The CDR3 sequence is 16 residues long. TCRdb used MiXCR to reprocess the 5' RACE reads, holding one entry per CDR3 protein. The table has some 760,000 distinct CDR3 sequences, 15% to 20% seen once. The same data also contributed to another study, on T cells expressing NK-cell markers. That source adds: Repertoires of TCR beta were obtained from T cells sorted as CD3+CD56+NKG2C+, CD3+CD56+NKG2C- and CD3+CD56-NKG2C+.

The TCR sequence derives from a woman under 30 in good health. This chain joins TRBV5-1 and TRBJ2-3; 7 bases align to TRBD1. The sequencing sample was made of PBMCs. This CDR3 reads CASSLREGAFTDTQYF. In DNA, the CDR3 is TGCGCCAGCAGCTTGAGAGAGGGGGCGTTCACAGATACGCAGTATTTT.